The 14 T cell receptor beta chains presented below share a single source sample, sequenced in a study of cytomegalovirus exposure and HLA in healthy donors. The PCR ran on 60 Vbeta and 13 Jbeta primers. Using immunoSEQ multiplex PCR, the repertoire was profiled, and TCRdb retains in-frame clones only, with some absent. Of 270,000 or so clones in the sample, 80% to 95% are singletons; the top ten hold about 1.8%. Material for sequencing was PBMCs. The receptors here all came from a girl aged 2 to 9 in good health and CMV-seronegative.

This clone appeared a few times. The chain has TRBV9 and TRBJ2-3, with a possible D match to TRBD1 (6 bases). Trimming cost V 0 bases and J 2 bases, with 7 bases left between them. CDR1 is SGDLS, CDR2 YYNGEE, per germline. CDR3 length: 14 amino acids. The CDR3 region has the DNA TGTGCCAGCAGCGTAGGGGGGCCCACAGATACGCAGTATTTT. As protein: CASSVGGPTDTQYF.

This chain uses TRBV28 with TRBJ2-7, with TRBD1 as a possible D gene (5 bases). The CDR3 length is 13 residues. With 2 bases removed from V and 0 bases from J, the gap between germline ends came to 5 bases. Germline CDR1 MDHEN, CDR2 SYDVKM. The CDR3 sequence: CASSLGASYEQYF. The CDR3 DNA follows: TGTGCCAGCAGTTTAGGGGCCTCCTACGAGCAGTACTTC.

CDR3 amino acids: CASTLTGFLSGNTIYF. The CDR3 DNA reads TGTGCCAGCACCTTGACAGGGTTCTTATCTGGAAACACCATATATTTT. This sequence joins TRBV7-2 and TRBJ1-3, with 7 bases matching TRBD1. The CDR3 extends over 16 amino acids. Per the germline V gene, CDR1 is SGHTA and CDR2 is FQGNSA. Losses at the gene ends were 7 bases for V and 1 base for J; bases not matched to a gene: 10.

CDR3 in amino acids: CASSQGADEQYF. The CDR3 DNA is TGTGCCAGCAGCCAGGGCGCCGACGAGCAGTACTTC. The chain carries TRBV11-2 and TRBJ2-7; weak D call: TRBD1 (5 bases). Germline CDR1 is SGHAT and CDR2 is FQNNGV. The V end was cut by 5 bases, the J end by 5 bases, with 10 bases between. The CDR3 extends over 12 amino acids.

The chain uses TRBV7-9 and TRBJ2-7; D may be TRBD2 (6 bases). CDR1 and CDR2 (germline): SEHNR, FQNEAQ (reference sequence). V lost 4 bases and J lost 4, with 11 bases in between. There are 13 residues in the CDR3. The DNA of the CDR3 is TGTGCCAGCAGCTACGAGGGGAGGTACGAGCAGTACTTC. Protein product: CASSYEGRYEQYF.

The chain joins TRBV6-1 to TRBJ2-1, with 10 nucleotides matching TRBD2. The length of the CDR3 is 12 residues. The trim removed 8 bases at V and 9 bases at J, leaving 4 bases unmatched. CDR1 is MNHNS, CDR2 SASEGT, per germline. In nucleotides, the CDR3 is TGTGCCAGCGGCCTAGCGGGAGCTGAGCAGTTCTTC. It encodes CASGLAGAEQFF.

The chain joins TRBV7-8 to TRBJ2-1; 8 bases align to TRBD1. Trimming removed 4 bases from V and 6 bases from J; junction bases left unmatched: 5. Germline values: CDR1 SGHVS, CDR2 FQNEAQ. This CDR3 region has 14 residues. The CDR3 DNA follows: TGTGCCAGCAGCTCCTGGACAGGGCTCAATGAGCAGTTCTTC. Amino acid sequence: CASSSWTGLNEQFF.

The gene calls are TRBV10-2 and TRBJ1-1; D perhaps matches TRBD1 (6 bases). In germline, CDR1 is WSHSY, CDR2 SAAADI. The CDR3 contains 9 residues. The ends were cut back, 11 bases at V and 11 bases at J, with 12 bases in the middle. CDR3 nucleotides: TGCGCCGCAGGGGAGGGGGCTTTCTTT. This codes for CAAGEGAFF.

The chain joins TRBV29-1 to TRBJ1-3; maybe TRBD1 (5 bases). V lost 7 bases and J 2 bases, leaving 12 bases between the germline ends. There are 13 residues in the CDR3. Germline lookup yields CDR1 SQVTM and CDR2 ANQGSEA. CDR3 in amino acids: CSGTAGAGNTIYF. For the CDR3, the DNA is TGCAGCGGAACGGCGGGGGCTGGAAACACCATATATTTT.

This clone was picked up a small number of times. The gene calls are TRBV29-1 and TRBJ2-3; 11 nucleotides line up with TRBD2. V was clipped by 0 bases and J by 1 base; unmatched bases: 3. Germline V gene lookup returns CDR1 SQVTM and CDR2 ANQGSEA. This CDR3 region has 16 residues. Here the CDR3 reads CSVEELAGVGTDTQYF. The DNA for the CDR3 is TGCAGCGTTGAAGAACTAGCGGGGGTCGGCACAGATACGCAGTATTTT.

The chain carries TRBV6-5 and TRBJ2-5; 9 bases line up with TRBD2. The CDR3 consists of 14 residues. Germline lookup yields CDR1 MNHEY and CDR2 SVGAGI. J gave up 0 bases and V 8 bases, and 4 bases lay outside the gene matches. The CDR3 loop reads CASHVAGDQETQYF. CDR3 sequence (DNA): TGTGCCAGCCATGTAGCGGGGGACCAAGAGACCCAGTACTTC.

This clone was recorded only once. The chain joins TRBV5-1 to TRBJ1-1, with 7 bases identical to TRBD1. The CDR3 consists of 12 residues. Trimming removed 4 bases from V and 7 bases from J; junction bases left unmatched: 4. Germline V gene data show CDR1 as SGHRS and CDR2 as YFSETQ. The CDR3 here is CASSLGQDEAFF. The CDR3 DNA is TGCGCCAGCAGCCTCGGACAGGATGAAGCTTTCTTT.

This clone was seen a handful of times. The chain is built from TRBV7-2 and TRBJ1-5, with D maybe TRBD1 (6 bases). This CDR3 is 15 amino acids long. Germline CDR1 SGHTA, CDR2 FQGNSA. Trimming took 2 bases from V and 5 from J, leaving 13 bases between them. The CDR3 nucleotides are TGTGCCAGCAGCTTATCGGGCGGGGGCCATCAGCCCCAGCATTTT. Residues: CASSLSGGGHQPQHF.

The chain couples TRBV13 to TRBJ2-1; 7 nucleotides align to TRBD1. This CDR3 contains 14 residues. Losses at the gene ends were 5 bases for V and 9 bases for J; bases not matched to a gene: 10. From germline, CDR1 is PRHDT and CDR2 FYEKMQ (reference sequence). Here the CDR3 reads CASSPRDRAVEQFF. The CDR3 DNA follows: TGTGCCAGCAGCCCCCGTGACAGGGCCGTTGAGCAGTTCTTC.